Below are 11 T cell receptor beta chains sequenced from a single sample in a study of cytomegalovirus exposure and HLA in healthy donors (dated by TCRdb to about 2017). Library method: the immunoSEQ multiplex PCR assay. The multiplex PCR relied on a mix of 60 forward primers for TCR Vbeta segments and 13 reverse primers for TCR Jbeta segments. Not all clones reach the TCRdb copy of this immuneACCESS table, which keeps in-frame sequences only. Checked studies attribute under half of the gap to unresolved V genes and leave the rest unexplained. For this sample the table gives 85,000 to 100,000 clones, of which around nine tenths were detected only once. The top ten clonotypes cover 9% to 9.5% of the sample. Sequences were obtained from PBMCs. These receptor sequences come from a man aged 25-40 years in good health and CMV-seropositive.

V gene TRBV5-1 combines with J gene TRBJ2-5; 8 bases map to TRBD1. The V and J ends lost 0 bases and 4 bases, in that order; junction bases with no gene match: 2. CDR3 size: 14 residues. The germline V gene encodes CDR1 SGHRS and CDR2 YFSETQ. The CDR3, as DNA: TGCGCCAGCAGCTTGGGACAGGGGATAGAGACCCAGTACTTC. Its protein is CASSLGQGIETQYF.

This clone occurred once. The chain carries TRBV5-1 and TRBJ2-1; no definite D call. V was clipped by 1 base and J by 8 bases, with 10 bases between them. The CDR3 has 13 residues. In germline, CDR1 is SGHRS, CDR2 YFSETQ. As DNA, the CDR3 is TGCGCCAGCAGCTTGTTGTCCGCGGATGAGCAGTTCTTC. Its protein is CASSLLSADEQFF.

This chain uses TRBV28 with TRBJ2-1; TRBD2 might be the D (6 bases). The CDR3 totals 15 residues. The V and J ends lost 6 bases and 2 bases respectively, with 14 bases between them. Germline assignment: CDR1 MDHEN and CDR2 SYDVKM. The CDR3 protein is CASSPGDSPYNEQFF. The DNA of the CDR3 is TGTGCCAGCAGCCCCGGGGACTCCCCCTACAATGAGCAGTTCTTC.

The chain carries TRBV10-3 and TRBJ2-5; TRBD2 is a possible D gene (5 bases). Germline loops: CDR1 ENHRY, CDR2 SYGVKD. There are 13 residues in the CDR3. Trimming removed 6 bases at V and 3 bases at J, with 11 bases between. CDR3 DNA sequence: TGTGCCATCAGGTCCGTCGGGGAAGAGACCCAGTACTTC. It encodes CAIRSVGEETQYF.

The chain recombines TRBV9 with TRBJ2-3; 14 bases map to TRBD2. Germline CDR1 is SGDLS and CDR2 is YYNGEE. The CDR3 has 18 amino acids. Germline trimming cut 0 bases from V and 5 bases from J; bases unmatched to any gene: 8. The CDR3: CASSVGGTSGSGVDTQYF. Here the CDR3 DNA reads TGTGCCAGCAGCGTAGGGGGGACTAGCGGGAGTGGGGTAGATACGCAGTATTTT. Drawing the rest from reference TRBV9 and TRBJ2-3, the complete variable domain is DSGVTQTPKHLITATGQRVTLRCSPRSGDLSVYWYQQSLDQGLQFLIQYYNGEERAKGNILERFSAQQFPDLHSELNLSSLELGDSALYFCASSVGGTSGSGVDTQYFGPGTRLTVL.

This sequence joins TRBV28 and TRBJ2-7; possible D gene TRBD1, 6 bases. This CDR3 region has 21 residues. Per the germline V gene, CDR1 is MDHEN and CDR2 is SYDVKM. The germline V and J ends were trimmed by 0 bases and 4 bases, with 31 bases remaining between them. The CDR3 DNA reads TGTGCCAGCAGTTTATGGGACCGAGGACAGATAATAAAAAGCTTTTCTTACGAGCAGTACTTC. Translation: CASSLWDRGQIIKSFSYEQYF.

The chain combines TRBV7-2 with TRBJ2-5; a possible D gene is TRBD1 (6 bases). Trimming removed 5 bases at V and 4 bases at J, with 11 bases between. Germline V gene sequence: CDR1 SGHTA, CDR2 FQGNSA. The CDR3 is 13 residues long. The CDR3 sequence: CASSAFRGETQYF. The CDR3 DNA follows: TGTGCCAGCAGCGCCTTCAGGGGAGAGACCCAGTACTTC. Looking up the rest from reference TRBV7-2 and TRBJ2-5 gives the full variable domain: GAGVSQSPSNKVTEKGKDVELRCDPISGHTALYWYRQSLGQGLEFLIYFQGNSAPDKSGLPSDRFSAERTGGSVSTLTIQRTQQEDSAVYLCASSAFRGETQYFGPGTRLLVL.

The rearrangement uses TRBV5-1 and TRBJ2-7, with 15 bases that match TRBD2. J was trimmed by 5 bases and V by 0 bases; bases with no gene match: 6. The CDR3 totals 17 residues. Germline V lookup: CDR1 SGHRS, CDR2 YFSETQ. The CDR3 region is CASSLGTSGRALDEQYF. The DNA of the CDR3 is TGCGCCAGCAGCTTGGGGACTAGCGGGAGGGCCTTGGACGAGCAGTACTTC. Supplemented by reference TRBV5-1 and TRBJ2-7, the full variable domain reads KAGVTQTPRYLIKTRGQQVTLSCSPISGHRSVSWYQQTPGQGLQFLFEYFSETQRNKGNFPGRFSGRQFSNSRSEMNVSTLELGDSALYLCASSLGTSGRALDEQYFGPGTRLTVT.

The CDR3 DNA is TGTGCCAGCAGCCGGGTGGTCTCCGGAAACACCATATATTTT. Protein sequence: CASSRVVSGNTIYF. The chain recombines TRBV7-2 with TRBJ1-3; no definite D call. The CDR3 is 14 amino acids. Germline V lookup: CDR1 SGHTA, CDR2 FQGNSA. Trimming removed 5 bases from V and 4 bases from J, with 12 bases in between.

The chain uses TRBV29-1 and TRBJ2-5; D gene uncertain. The CDR3 loop spans 12 amino acids. Germline V gene data show CDR1 as SQVTM and CDR2 as ANQGSEA. V lost 7 bases and J 1 base, leaving 10 bases between the germline ends. The CDR3 region is CSGRIFQETQYF. Here the CDR3 DNA reads TGCAGCGGCAGGATCTTCCAAGAGACCCAGTACTTC.

The chain recombines TRBV7-9 with TRBJ2-1; 8 positions agree with TRBD2. The J segment lost 3 bases and the V segment lost 4 bases, leaving 2 bases of the junction unmatched. The CDR3 sequence is 14 residues long. Germline V gene lookup returns CDR1 SEHNR and CDR2 FQNEAQ (reference sequence). The CDR3 DNA follows: TGTGCCAGCAGCTGGGGACTAGACTACAATGAGCAGTTCTTC. Protein sequence: CASSWGLDYNEQFF.